The T cell receptor beta chain described here comes from a study of graft-versus-host responses after intestinal transplantation (TCRdb year 2021). At the level of the whole study: Multivisceral, liver-intestinal, or isolated intestinal transplants were received by the recipients. Every recipient was given anti-thymocyte globulin induction, followed by 3 to 4 years of maintenance tacrolimus and steroids. After intestinal transplantation, graft-versus-host and host-versus-graft alloreactive T cell clones were followed in the graft, circulation and bone marrow using bulk TCR-beta CDR3 sequencing. To identify alloreactive clones, pre-transplant mixed lymphocyte reaction products were sequenced and compared with unstimulated pre-transplant donor and recipient T cells. Of the 20 to 25 intestinal transplant recipients enrolled in the cohort, one of whom was a retransplant, a few patients without pretransplant specimens were excluded. Donor T cell macrochimerism was defined as a peak of at least 4% donor T cells among recipient peripheral blood mononuclear cells. Samples from a few later patients were sequenced in-house on an Illumina MiSeq with MiXCR processing rather than by the commercial service. What the research found in general, with its limitations: In patients with donor T cell macrochimerism, the allografts had high GvH to HvG T cell clonal ratios. The conclusions were limited by the relatively low number and heterogeneity of the intestinal transplant patients. GvH clones were found in recipient bone marrow, and some of the GvH clones appeared earlier in ileal mucosa or blood, which is consistent with an intestinal mucosal origin. Early after transplant, peak levels of circulating GvH clones were associated with declines in HvG clones.

The V and J ends are trimmed by 6 bases and 2 bases, leaving 13 bases between them. CDR1 is given as SQVTM and CDR2 as ANQGSEA, both from the germline V gene. From its cysteine to its phenylalanine, the CDR3 spans 13 amino acids. Here the CDR3 DNA is all that survives: 39 bases in frame from base 1. Library creation used the immunoSEQ multiplex PCR assay. For most patients, genomic DNA was isolated using the Qiagen DNeasy Blood and Tissue Kit and was shipped frozen to Adaptive Biotechnologies for TCR sequencing. For most patients, high-throughput TCR-beta CDR3 sequencing of genomic DNA was performed by Adaptive Biotechnologies. The published analysis was carried out like this. TCR sequencing data for over 15 patients were retrieved from Adaptive's ImmunoSEQ software; a few other patients were processed with MiXCR and VDJtools. CD4 versus CD8 sorting errors were corrected by removing sequences found in both subsets at a frequency ratio below 5:1. CDR3 nucleotide sequences shared between donor and recipient were removed because the origin of such sequences could not be assigned. Alloreactive clones required at least 2-fold expansion over unstimulated cells and minimum CFSE-low frequency of 0.002% (template counts) or 0.001% (read counts). Clones detected in sequenced pre-transplant spleen, lymph node, or MLR CFSE-low populations of the donor or recipient were defined as mappable. The cumulative frequency of alloreactive clones was calculated as a percentage of all sequences, weighted by copy number. Not all clones reach the TCRdb copy of this immuneACCESS table, which keeps in-frame sequences only. Checked studies attribute under half of the gap to unresolved V genes and leave the rest unexplained. The V and J calls and clone size are taken from that table; D and trimming were inferred from the DNA. The sample table lists about 120,000 clones, around 93% of them with a count of one. The ten largest make up 0.5% to 0.6% of the sample.

Turning to this clone: No antigen is known for it. No much larger clone exists at a distance of one base, and base qualities are not known.

Reading the label with the study, this specimen's time point is: cells obtained before transplantation from donor or recipient. CD3+CD4+ and CD3+CD8+ populations were FACS-sorted from unstimulated pre-transplant donor and recipient cells taken from spleen or lymph nodes. The TCR comes from a human donor who received an intestinal transplant. The source was unstimulated CD8+ T cells sorted from spleen or lymph node cells, collected before intestinal transplant. This chain is built from TRBV29-1 and TRBJ1-1; the D gene is perhaps TRBD1, on 5 matching bases. The DNA is TGCAGCGTCTCATGGGGCAGCAACACTGAAGCTTTCTTT. This codes for CSVSWGSNTEAFF.